These 28 T cell receptor beta chains originate from one sample sequenced in a study of cytomegalovirus exposure and HLA in healthy donors. Method: immunoSEQ multiplex PCR; TCRdb's copy keeps in-frame clones and lacks some. There are some 120,000 clones in the sample; under 90% occur only once, and roughly 1.9% lies in the top ten. The specimen sequenced was PBMCs. The receptors shown here come from a woman aged 25 to 45 in good health and CMV-seronegative.

The V and J genes are TRBV4-1 and TRBJ2-7, with 12 bases lining up with TRBD2. Looked up from germline, CDR1 is MGHRA and CDR2 is YSYEKL. CDR3 length: 18 residues. V lost 4 bases, J lost 2 bases, and 12 bases stayed unmatched. The DNA for the CDR3 is TGCGCCAGCAGCCGCCCCGGAGGACTAGCGGGGACCACCTACGAGCAGTACTTC. Translation gives CASSRPGGLAGTTYEQYF.

CDR3 residues: CASSIPGQASYEQYF. The CDR3 DNA reads TGTGCCAGTAGTATCCCAGGACAGGCGTCCTACGAGCAGTACTTC. The chain carries TRBV19 and TRBJ2-7, with 7 bases that match TRBD1. With 3 bases clipped from V and 1 base from J, the junction kept 6 bases outside the gene matches. CDR1 and CDR2 from the germline V gene are LNHDA and SQIVND (reference sequence). The CDR3 extends over 15 amino acids. Full variable domain (rest looked up from reference TRBV19 and TRBJ2-7): DGGITQSPKYLFRKEGQNVTLSCEQNLNHDAMYWYRQDPGQGLRLIYYSQIVNDFQKGDIAEGYSVSREKKESFPLTVTSAQKNPTAFYLCASSIPGQASYEQYFGPGTRLTVT.

The chain recombines TRBV4-2 with TRBJ2-2, with D maybe TRBD2 (5 bases). Germline V gene sequence: CDR1 LGHNA, CDR2 YNFKEQ. V was pared by 1 base and J by 0 bases, with 12 bases between. This CDR3 is 17 amino acids long. In nucleotides, the CDR3 is TGTGCCAGCAGCCAAGGGGTTACAGCGGCGAACACCGGGGAGCTGTTTTTT. This codes for CASSQGVTAANTGELFF.

The genes are TRBV7-8 and TRBJ2-5, with D hard to call. V was pared by 5 bases and J by 1 base, with 8 bases between. Germline V gives CDR1 SGHVS, CDR2 FQNEAQ. The CDR3 is 13 amino acids. The CDR3 nucleotides are TGTGCCAGCAGCGCGACTCCCCAAGAGACCCAGTACTTC. This codes for CASSATPQETQYF.

The chain recombines TRBV27 with TRBJ1-1; D might be TRBD1 (6 bases). Trimming pared 5 bases from V and 6 bases from J, leaving 19 bases between. Germline V CDR1 and CDR2: MNHEY, SMNVEV (reference sequence). The CDR3 spans 15 residues. The CDR3 is CASSPRGRGSSEAFF. The CDR3 nucleotides are TGTGCCAGCAGTCCAAGGGGGAGAGGATCTTCTGAAGCTTTCTTT.

The chain is built from TRBV7-9 and TRBJ1-6; perhaps TRBD1 as D (5 bases). CDR3 length: 15 amino acids. V was shortened by 3 bases and J by 0 bases, with 6 bases between the two germline ends. Looked up from germline, CDR1 is SEHNR and CDR2 is FQNEAQ (reference sequence). DNA for the CDR3: TGTGCCAGCAGCTTGGGGGGCTCCTATAATTCACCCCTCCACTTT. This codes for CASSLGGSYNSPLHF.

The chain combines TRBV27 with TRBJ2-3; 11 bases agree with TRBD2. V lost 7 bases to trimming and J lost 6 bases; unmatched junction nucleotides: 6. Germline CDR1 MNHEY, CDR2 SMNVEV (reference sequence). The CDR3 has 14 residues. The CDR3 spells CASNLTSGADTQYF. CDR3 DNA: TGTGCCAGCAACTTGACTAGCGGGGCCGATACGCAGTATTTT.

The table lists this clone with a few counts. The V gene is TRBV2, the J gene TRBJ2-7, with 9 bases aligning to TRBD1. The CDR3 runs 15 residues. In germline, CDR1 is SNHLY, CDR2 FYNNEI. After removal of 3 bases from V and 4 bases from J, the junction contained 7 bases not matched to a gene. This CDR3 reads CASSDYRGPVYEQYF. CDR3 nucleotides: TGTGCCAGCAGTGACTACAGGGGGCCGGTATACGAGCAGTACTTC.

The gene calls are TRBV7-9 and TRBJ1-1, with TRBD1 as a possible D gene (5 bases). This CDR3 contains 13 residues. Germline V gene lookup returns CDR1 SEHNR and CDR2 FQNEAQ (reference sequence). V lost 4 bases to trimming and J lost 8 bases, with 14 bases between them. CDR3 sequence: CASSWAGRVEAFF. The CDR3 DNA sequence: TGTGCCAGCAGCTGGGCAGGGAGGGTCGAAGCTTTCTTT. Complete variable domain (other parts from reference TRBV7-9 and TRBJ1-1): DTGVSQNPRHKITKRGQNVTFRCDPISEHNRLYWYRQTLGQGPEFLTYFQNEAQLEKSRLLSDRFSAERPKGSFSTLEIQRTEQGDSAMYLCASSWAGRVEAFFGQGTRLTVV.

The chain recombines TRBV5-1 with TRBJ2-1; 13 nucleotides align to TRBD2. The CDR3 has 16 residues. Looked up from germline, CDR1 is SGHRS and CDR2 is YFSETQ. After removal of 2 bases from V and 5 bases from J, the junction contained 4 bases not matched to a gene. The CDR3 nucleotides are TGCGCCAGCAGCTTAGTACTAGCGGGGGGGAACAATGAGCAGTTCTTC. Protein: CASSLVLAGGNNEQFF.

This rearrangement joins TRBV2 to TRBJ2-1, with D possibly being TRBD1 (5 bases). This CDR3 contains 11 residues. V dropped 6 bases and J dropped 11 bases, with 11 bases sitting between them. Germline assignment: CDR1 SNHLY and CDR2 FYNNEI. The CDR3 region is CASSPDRQQFF. The CDR3 coding sequence is TGTGCCAGCAGCCCTGACAGACAGCAGTTCTTC.

J is TRBJ1-1 and V is TRBV7-9, with D perhaps matching TRBD1 (5 bases). The CDR3 runs 14 residues. Trimming took 1 base from V and 1 from J, leaving 7 bases between them. The germline V gene has CDR1 SEHNR and CDR2 FQNEAQ (reference sequence). CDR3 nucleotides: TGTGCCAGCAGCTTAGGGACACCGAACACTGAAGCTTTCTTT. This gives the protein CASSLGTPNTEAFF.

The V gene is TRBV25-1, the J gene TRBJ1-4; 11 nucleotides agree with TRBD1. With V trimmed by 4 bases and J by 2 bases, 6 bases remained unmatched. Per the germline V gene, CDR1 is MGHDK and CDR2 is SYGVNS. The CDR3 is made up of 17 amino acids. The CDR3 region has the DNA TGTGCCAGCAGTGTGGGGGACAGGGGGAATACTAATGAAAAACTGTTTTTT. Amino acids: CASSVGDRGNTNEKLFF.

The chain couples TRBV15 to TRBJ2-1; 8 bases agree with TRBD2. Germline CDR1 reads LNHNV; CDR2 reads YYDKDF (reference sequence). With V trimmed by 1 base and J by 7 bases, 6 bases remained unmatched. The CDR3 loop spans 15 amino acids. The CDR3 loop reads CATSRGRGGTNEQFF. The CDR3 bases are TGTGCCACCAGCAGAGGCCGGGGGGGCACGAATGAGCAGTTCTTC.

The chain couples TRBV30 to TRBJ1-2; D is unclear. Germline CDR1 is GTSNPN and CDR2 is SVGIG (reference sequence). V shed 7 bases and J shed 4 bases, with 7 bases lying between them. This CDR3 is built from 10 residues. The CDR3 loop reads CASQVYGYTF. The CDR3 nucleotides are TGTGCCTCCCAGGTCTATGGCTACACCTTC.

J is TRBJ1-4 and V is TRBV2; the D is unclear. The CDR3 covers 15 residues. V gave up 4 bases and J gave up 4 bases, with 13 bases separating them. Germline V CDR1 and CDR2: SNHLY, FYNNEI. The chain's CDR3 is CASSVSGNFNEKLFF. For the CDR3, the DNA is TGTGCCAGCAGTGTAAGCGGAAACTTTAATGAAAAACTGTTTTTT.

This chain uses TRBV9 with TRBJ2-1; maybe TRBD2 (5 bases). Trimming cost V 0 bases and J 2 bases, with 9 bases left between them. The CDR3 loop spans 15 amino acids. From germline, CDR1 is SGDLS and CDR2 YYNGEE. The CDR3 sequence is CASSVVSGAYNEQFF. The CDR3 DNA sequence: TGTGCCAGCAGCGTAGTCTCCGGGGCCTACAATGAGCAGTTCTTC.

The chain combines TRBV5-1 with TRBJ2-7, with 8 bases matching TRBD1. The junction had 8 bases not matched to a gene; V was cut back by 4 bases and J by 2 bases. The germline CDR1 and CDR2 sequences are SGHRS and YFSETQ. The CDR3 spans 15 residues. The DNA for the CDR3 is TGCGCCAGCAGCCCCAGACAGGGGACGACCTACGAGCAGTACTTC. It is translated as CASSPRQGTTYEQYF.

This chain joins TRBV5-1 and TRBJ2-7, with 11 bases lining up with TRBD1. This CDR3 is 17 amino acids long. With V trimmed by 0 bases and J by 3 bases, 8 bases remained unmatched. CDR1 is SGHRS and CDR2 is YFSETQ in the germline V gene. The CDR3 protein is CASSLDPRGTGGYEQYF. For the CDR3, the DNA is TGCGCCAGCAGCTTGGACCCTCGGGGGACAGGGGGCTACGAGCAGTACTTC. Based on the CDR3 plus reference TRBV5-1 and TRBJ2-7, the full variable domain is KAGVTQTPRYLIKTRGQQVTLSCSPISGHRSVSWYQQTPGQGLQFLFEYFSETQRNKGNFPGRFSGRQFSNSRSEMNVSTLELGDSALYLCASSLDPRGTGGYEQYFGPGTRLTVT.

This clone was picked up one time. This rearrangement joins TRBV7-3 to TRBJ2-2; D unclear. The CDR3 sequence is 14 residues long. With 5 bases removed from V and 8 bases from J, the gap between germline ends came to 15 bases. The germline gives CDR1 SGHTA, CDR2 FQGTGA. The CDR3 DNA sequence: TGTGCCAGCAGCCTGAGTTTAAGCAAGGGGGAGCTGTTTTTT. Residues: CASSLSLSKGELFF.

This clone was detected once. The V call is TRBV27, the J call TRBJ1-2; tentative D call: TRBD1 (6 bases). Trimming took off 6 bases at V and 2 bases at J, with 13 bases between the two ends. This CDR3 spans 14 amino acids. CDR1 and CDR2 from the germline V gene are MNHEY and SMNVEV (reference sequence). The CDR3 reads CASSSGGGNYGYTF. The CDR3 nucleotides read TGTGCCAGCAGCTCCGGGGGGGGCAACTATGGCTACACCTTC.

J is TRBJ2-7 and V is TRBV6-1, with TRBD1 matching over 10 bases. Germline values: CDR1 MNHNS, CDR2 SASEGT. Germline trimming cut 7 bases from V and 3 bases from J; bases unmatched to any gene: 15. CDR3 length: 17 amino acids. The DNA of the CDR3 is TGTGCCAGCACTGACAGGGGGCTCATAATAGGAGGCTACGAGCAGTACTTC. Translated: CASTDRGLIIGGYEQYF.

This clone was observed a handful of times. This rearrangement joins TRBV18 to TRBJ1-1, with D uncertain. The germline V gene has CDR1 KGHSH and CDR2 LQKENI. CDR3 length: 14 amino acids. The ends were cut back, 8 bases at V and 8 bases at J, with 21 bases in the middle. The CDR3, as DNA: TGTGCCAGCGCAGAGGGATCCCGCACACTCGAAGCTTTCTTT. As protein: CASAEGSRTLEAFF.

The J gene is TRBJ1-2, the V gene TRBV5-4, with a tentative D call TRBD1 (5 bases). The CDR3 runs to 14 residues. Germline CDR1 is SGHNT and CDR2 is YYREEE (reference sequence). The V and J ends lost 3 bases and 2 bases respectively, with 11 bases between them. CDR3 in DNA: TGTGCCAGCAGCTGGACACAGACAAACTATGGCTACACCTTC. It encodes CASSWTQTNYGYTF.

The V call is TRBV11-2, the J call TRBJ2-5; D is perhaps TRBD1 (7 bases). Germline V gene lookup returns CDR1 SGHAT and CDR2 FQNNGV. The CDR3 has 17 residues. Trimming left V 5 bases short and J 3 bases short, with 22 bases between. This chain's CDR3 is CASSLATGPIFEETQYF. The CDR3 DNA reads as TGTGCCAGCAGCCTAGCGACAGGGCCTATATTCGAAGAGACCCAGTACTTC. The full variable domain, rest sourced from reference TRBV11-2 and TRBJ2-5, is EAGVAQSPRYKIIEKRQSVAFWCNPISGHATLYWYQQILGQGPKLLIQFQNNGVVDDSQLPKDRFSAERLKGVDSTLKIQPAKLEDSAVYLCASSLATGPIFEETQYFGPGTRLLVL.

This clone was recorded once. The chain joins TRBV7-2 to TRBJ2-2, with D tentatively TRBD2 (5 bases). The V gene lost 7 bases and the J gene lost 3 bases, with 18 bases spanning the gap. The V gene's germline CDR1 is SGHTA and CDR2 FQGNSA. This CDR3 is built from 16 residues. The DNA of the CDR3 is TGTGCCAGCACCTCCCTTGGGCGGGCGGACACCGGGGAGCTGTTTTTT. This sequence encodes CASTSLGRADTGELFF.

This clone was picked up one time. The chain couples TRBV29-1 to TRBJ2-1; TRBD2 aligns across 8 bases. After removal of 7 bases from V and 4 bases from J, the junction contained 18 bases not matched to a gene. Germline values: CDR1 SQVTM, CDR2 ANQGSEA. The CDR3 has 17 residues. In DNA, the CDR3 is TGCAGCGCCCTAGGGGCGGGGGGAAGTAGATCATACAATGAGCAGTTCTTC. Translated, it gives CSALGAGGSRSYNEQFF.

The chain joins TRBV18 to TRBJ2-1; tentative D call: TRBD2 (6 bases). Germline CDR1 and CDR2: KGHSH and LQKENI. This CDR3 contains 14 residues. Trimming removed 0 bases at V and 10 bases at J, with 13 bases between. CDR3 protein: CASSPPRTTPEQFF. The CDR3 DNA reads TGTGCCAGCTCACCACCGAGGACTACTCCAGAGCAGTTCTTC.